The 3 T cell receptor beta chains given below trace back to one sample, sequenced in a study of T cell changes during pregnancy in multiple sclerosis. Repertoires were generated with immunoSEQ multiplex PCR, while TCRdb's copy carries only in-frame clones and drops some. The sample records about 53,000 clones, more than 90% being singletons. The sequencing used CD8+ T cells from peripheral blood mononuclear cells, collected before pregnancy. These TCRs come from a female donor with multiple sclerosis, enrolled in a pregnancy study.

The CDR3 DNA is TGTGCCAGCAGCTTATGGGGGACTAGCGGGGGGGCATATGAGAATGAGCAGTTCTTC. Its protein is CASSLWGTSGGAYENEQFF. The chain links TRBV11-2 to TRBJ2-1; 16 bases align to TRBD2. Germline loops: CDR1 SGHAT, CDR2 FQNNGV. The trim removed 2 bases at V and 7 bases at J, leaving 11 bases unmatched. The CDR3 runs 19 residues.

This clone came up a few times. The genes are TRBV9 and TRBJ2-6; TRBD1 might be the D (5 bases). Per the germline V gene, CDR1 is SGDLS and CDR2 is YYNGEE. The V gene lost 5 bases and the J gene lost 4 bases, with 13 bases spanning the gap. CDR3 length equals 15 residues. This chain's CDR3 is CASRSPTAGANVLTF. The DNA of the CDR3 is TGTGCCAGCAGGTCCCCGACAGCAGGGGCCAACGTCCTGACTTTC.

This clone has only a few counts. The chain has TRBV6-1 and TRBJ2-2; 8 bases match TRBD2. The V gene's germline CDR1 is MNHNS and CDR2 SASEGT. J was trimmed by 3 bases and V by 3 bases; bases with no gene match: 3. This CDR3 spans 15 amino acids. The CDR3 bases are TGTGCCAGCAGTGAGAACGGGGGGGACACCGGGGAGCTGTTTTTT. Its protein is CASSENGGDTGELFF.